This is a list of T cell receptor beta chains from one sample in a study of T cell changes during pregnancy in multiple sclerosis. Data came from immunoSEQ multiplex PCR; TCRdb stores just in-frame clones and leaves some out. This table has about 61,000 clones, around 90% appearing once. This specimen consisted of peripheral blood, obtained in the first trimester of pregnancy. The receptors stem from a female donor in good health, enrolled as a control in a pregnancy study. Each CDR3 is given with its conserved first and last residue. The D gene is left open where the match is weak. The size entry is marked missing in some rows and otherwise reads once, few, many or a size class.

size: NA; J: TRBJ2-7; V: TRBV7-2; D: TRBD1; CDR3: CASSPRTGVYEQYF; DNA: TGTGCCAGCAGCCCGCGGACAGGCGTCTACGAGCAGTACTTC
size: NA; J: TRBJ1-5; V: TRBV5-3; D: NA; CDR3: CATKTMTASNQPQHF; DNA: TGTGCCACCAAAACTATGACAGCCAGCAATCAGCCCCAGCATTTT
size: NA; J: TRBJ1-1; V: TRBV27; D: NA; CDR3: CASKPGDRNTEAFF; DNA: TGTGCCAGCAAACCGGGGGACCGGAACACTGAAGCTTTCTTT
size: NA; J: TRBJ2-3; V: TRBV4-2; D: TRBD2; CDR3: CASSQESSGGAGWGDTQYF; DNA: TGTGCCAGCAGCCAAGAGAGCTCAGGTGGAGCGGGATGGGGTGATACGCAGTATTTT
size: NA; J: TRBJ2-1; V: TRBV2; D: TRBD2; CDR3: CASSEGGLAGVYNEQFF; DNA: TGTGCCAGCAGTGAAGGAGGGCTAGCGGGAGTCTACAATGAGCAGTTCTTC
size: few; J: TRBJ1-1; V: TRBV11-1; D: NA; CDR3: CASSKSGLEAFF; DNA: TGTGCCAGCAGCAAGTCTGGGCTTGAAGCTTTCTTT
size: NA; J: TRBJ2-5; V: TRBV18; D: NA; CDR3: CASSISETQYF; DNA: TGTGCCAGCTCAATCTCGGAGACCCAGTACTTC
size: NA; J: TRBJ1-2; V: TRBV7-3; D: TRBD1; CDR3: CASSTQPGQGSYGYTF; DNA: TGTGCCAGCAGCACCCAACCGGGACAGGGAAGCTATGGCTACACCTTC
size: once; J: TRBJ2-7; V: TRBV5-1; D: NA; CDR3: CASSLGQGRDYEQYF; DNA: TGCGCCAGCAGCTTAGGGCAGGGGAGGGACTACGAGCAGTACTTC
size: NA; J: TRBJ1-4; V: TRBV7-2; D: NA; CDR3: CASSPRRVNEKLFF; DNA: TGTGCCAGCAGCCCCCGCAGGGTTAATGAAAAACTGTTTTTT
size: medium-sized; J: TRBJ2-1; V: TRBV7-6; D: TRBD2; CDR3: CASSPLAGLSSYNEQFF; DNA: TGTGCCAGCAGCCCTCTAGCGGGGCTGAGCTCCTACAATGAGCAGTTCTTC
size: NA; J: TRBJ2-3; V: TRBV29-1; D: TRBD2; CDR3: CSVKGDSGRVSASTDTQYF; DNA: TGCAGCGTCAAAGGGGATAGCGGGAGGGTTAGTGCTAGCACAGATACGCAGTATTTT
size: NA; J: TRBJ2-7; V: TRBV5-5; D: TRBD2; CDR3: CASSLDSGRVYEQYF; DNA: TGTGCCAGCAGCTTGGATAGCGGGAGGGTCTACGAGCAGTACTTC
size: NA; J: TRBJ2-7; V: TRBV7-2; D: TRBD2; CDR3: CASSFPRVSGGALYEQYF; DNA: TGTGCCAGCAGCTTCCCGAGGGTATCCGGGGGGGCTTTGTACGAGCAGTACTTC
size: NA; J: TRBJ2-5; V: TRBV5-6; D: NA; CDR3: CASSLVPGETQYF; DNA: TGTGCCAGCAGCTTGGTTCCGGGGGAGACCCAGTACTTC
size: NA; J: TRBJ2-5; V: TRBV9; D: TRBD2; CDR3: CASSVDGTSGRETQYF; DNA: TGTGCCAGCAGCGTGGATGGGACTAGCGGGAGAGAGACCCAGTACTTC
size: few; J: TRBJ1-1; V: TRBV5-6; D: NA; CDR3: CASSSLVSGGTEAFF; DNA: TGTGCCAGCAGCTCCCTAGTTAGTGGTGGCACTGAAGCTTTCTTT
size: NA; J: TRBJ2-2; V: TRBV6-1; D: TRBD2; CDR3: CASRFGGARTGELFF; DNA: TGTGCCAGCAGGTTCGGGGGGGCACGTACCGGGGAGCTGTTTTTT
size: NA; J: TRBJ2-1; V: TRBV13; D: TRBD2; CDR3: CASSLSVGTSGNEQFF; DNA: TGTGCCAGCAGCTTATCGGTGGGGACTAGCGGCAATGAGCAGTTCTTC
size: once; J: TRBJ1-2; V: TRBV15; D: NA; CDR3: CATSRDSGQGRIHTF; DNA: TGTGCCACCAGCAGAGATTCCGGCCAGGGGAGAATCCACACCTTC
size: NA; J: TRBJ2-7; V: TRBV27; D: NA; CDR3: CASPSPRSSYEQYF; DNA: TGTGCCAGCCCCTCCCCCCGGAGCTCCTACGAGCAGTACTTC
size: once; J: TRBJ2-3; V: TRBV4-3; D: TRBD1; CDR3: CASSQRTGFGTDTQYF; DNA: TGCGCCAGCAGCCAACGGACAGGTTTTGGCACAGATACGCAGTATTTT
size: NA; J: TRBJ1-1; V: TRBV27; D: NA; CDR3: CASSFHRFAEAFF; DNA: TGTGCCAGCAGTTTTCACCGGTTCGCTGAAGCTTTCTTT
size: NA; J: TRBJ1-2; V: TRBV7-9; D: NA; CDR3: CASNPDWGGYGYTF; DNA: TGTGCCAGCAACCCAGACTGGGGGGGGTATGGCTACACCTTC
size: once; J: TRBJ1-2; V: TRBV15; D: TRBD1; CDR3: CATSRGKVRTGINGYTF; DNA: TGTGCCACCAGCAGAGGGAAAGTTCGGACAGGGATAAATGGCTACACCTTC